The rows below give T cell receptor beta chains drawn from one sample of a study of blood T cell repertoires in COVID-19. TCRdb's table, derived via immunoSEQ multiplex PCR, lists solely in-frame clones and lacks some. Of 350,000 to 400,000 clones in the sample, about 88% were seen once. Sequencing was done on a sample of PBMCs or T cells enriched from blood (not recorded which). The receptors derive from a woman younger than 30 who had recovered from COVID-19. CDR3s include the opening cysteine and the closing phenylalanine or tryptophan. A D gene is named only where the DNA matches it firmly. Size is stated for part of the rows, as once, few or many counts, or as a class when the clone is expanded.

V	D	J	size	CDR3	DNA
TRBV7-2	TRBD1	TRBJ1-1	once	CASSSRDRVSTEAFF	TGTGCCAGCAGCTCCCGGGACAGGGTCTCCACTGAAGCTTTCTTT
TRBV5-1	.	TRBJ1-5	.	CASSLSSASNQPQHF	TGCGCCAGCAGCTTGAGTTCAGCGAGCAATCAGCCCCAGCATTTT
TRBV10-3	TRBD1	TRBJ1-2	.	CATEPGQAYGYTF	TGTGCCACTGAACCGGGACAGGCATATGGCTACACCTTC
TRBV19	.	TRBJ2-7	.	CASSRARSYEQYF	TGTGCCAGTAGTAGGGCACGCTCCTACGAGCAGTACTTC
TRBV7-2	TRBD1	TRBJ1-5	.	CASSLVVQGGSPQHF	TGTGCCAGCAGCTTAGTCGTACAGGGGGGAAGTCCCCAGCATTTT
TRBV30	.	TRBJ1-3	few	CAWIRQDGNTIYF	TGTGCCTGGATACGACAGGATGGAAACACCATATATTTT
TRBV5-1	.	TRBJ2-5	.	CASSRQDRQETQYF	TGCGCCAGCAGTCGACAGGACCGACAAGAGACCCAGTACTTC
TRBV6-1	TRBD1	TRBJ1-2	.	CASTEATGGSRYGYTF	TGTGCCAGCACTGAAGCCACAGGGGGCTCTCGGTATGGCTACACCTTC
TRBV5-1	.	TRBJ1-2	.	CASSWAGGGGDGYTF	TGCGCCAGCAGCTGGGCAGGCGGAGGAGGGGATGGCTACACCTTC
TRBV10-3	TRBD1	TRBJ1-6	few	CATKGQGNSPLHF	TGTGCCACCAAGGGACAGGGAAATTCACCCCTCCACTTT
TRBV24-1	.	TRBJ2-5	.	CATSDLQLVEGTETQYF	TGTGCCACCAGTGATTTGCAATTAGTCGAGGGAACGGAGACCCAGTACTTC
TRBV7-8	.	TRBJ1-2	.	CASSLGGDYGYTF	TGTGCCAGCAGCTTAGGGGGCGACTATGGCTACACCTTC
TRBV5-4	TRBD2	TRBJ2-5	.	CASSSLAGSETQYF	TGTGCCAGCAGCTCGCTAGCGGGGTCAGAGACCCAGTACTTC
TRBV7-2	TRBD2	TRBJ2-1	.	CASSLVASGDEQFF	TGTGCCAGCAGCTTAGTGGCTAGCGGGGATGAGCAGTTCTTC
TRBV2	.	TRBJ2-2	.	CASTGDNTGELFF	TGTGCCAGCACAGGGGATAACACCGGGGAGCTGTTTTTT
TRBV30	.	TRBJ2-1	.	CAWSITFRAEQFF	TGTGCCTGGAGTATAACCTTCAGGGCTGAGCAGTTCTTC
TRBV27	TRBD1	TRBJ1-1	.	CASTLSIGGEAFF	TGTGCCAGCACCCTATCAATAGGGGGCGAAGCTTTCTTT
TRBV7-2	.	TRBJ1-2	.	CASSLRTTSRNGYTF	TGTGCCAGCAGCCTCAGAACGACAAGTAGAAATGGCTACACCTTC
TRBV3-1/TRBV3-2	TRBD1	TRBJ1-1	.	CASSQRGQGGAFF	TGTGCCAGCAGCCAACGAGGACAGGGGGGAGCTTTCTTT
TRBV12-5	.	TRBJ1-6	.	CASGLVKGQITYNSPLHF	TGTGCTAGTGGTTTGGTAAAAGGACAGATAACCTATAATTCACCCCTCCACTTT
TRBV13	.	TRBJ2-1	.	CASSSGGAVREQFF	TGTGCCAGCAGTTCGGGCGGGGCGGTAAGGGAGCAGTTCTTC
TRBV3-1/TRBV3-2	.	TRBJ1-2	.	CASSHRGGGYTF	TGTGCCAGCAGCCACCGAGGAGGCGGCTACACCTTC
TRBV18	TRBD1	TRBJ2-5	.	CASSPTGAETQYF	TGTGCCAGCTCGCCAACAGGGGCAGAGACCCAGTACTTC
TRBV12-3/TRBV12-4	TRBD1	TRBJ1-2	.	CASSRTGGGYTF	TGTGCCAGCAGCAGGACAGGGGGTGGCTACACCTTC
TRBV21-1	.	TRBJ1-1	.	CASSYRDRGESGTEAFF	TGTGCCAGCAGCTACCGGGACAGGGGCGAATCTGGAACTGAAGCTTTCTTT